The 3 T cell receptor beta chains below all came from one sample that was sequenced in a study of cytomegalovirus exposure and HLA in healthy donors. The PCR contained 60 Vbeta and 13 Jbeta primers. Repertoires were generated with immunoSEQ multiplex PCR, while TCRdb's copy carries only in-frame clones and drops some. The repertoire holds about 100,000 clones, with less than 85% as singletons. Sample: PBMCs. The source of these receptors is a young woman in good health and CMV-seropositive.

CDR3 in DNA: TGTGCCACCAGCAGAGATCGGGGGGTTTTTGGCGAGCAGTACTTC. Translating it yields CATSRDRGVFGEQYF. This chain connects TRBV15 to TRBJ2-7, with 7 bases identical to TRBD2. This CDR3 comprises 15 residues. Germline CDR1 reads LNHNV; CDR2 reads YYDKDF (reference sequence). V lost 0 bases, J lost 6 bases, and 8 bases stayed unmatched. Looking up the rest from reference TRBV15 and TRBJ2-7 gives the full variable domain: DAMVIQNPRYQVTQFGKPVTLSCSQTLNHNVMYWYQQKSSQAPKLLFHYYDKDFNNEADTPDNFQSRRPNTSFCFLDIRSPGLGDTAMYLCATSRDRGVFGEQYFGPGTRLTVT.

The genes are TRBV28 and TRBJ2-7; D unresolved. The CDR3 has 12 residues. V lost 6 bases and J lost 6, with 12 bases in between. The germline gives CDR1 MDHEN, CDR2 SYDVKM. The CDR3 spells CASSVQAFEQYF. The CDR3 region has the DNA TGTGCCAGCAGCGTCCAGGCTTTCGAGCAGTACTTC. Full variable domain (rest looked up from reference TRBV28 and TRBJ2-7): DVKVTQSSRYLVKRTGEKVFLECVQDMDHENMFWYRQDPGLGLRLIYFSYDVKMKEKGDIPEGYSVSREKKERFSLILESASTNQTSMYLCASSVQAFEQYFGPGTRLTVT.

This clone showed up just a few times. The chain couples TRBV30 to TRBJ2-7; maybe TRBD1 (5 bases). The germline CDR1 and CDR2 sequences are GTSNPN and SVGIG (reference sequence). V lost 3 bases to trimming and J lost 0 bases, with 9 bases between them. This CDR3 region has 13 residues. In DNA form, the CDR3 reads TGTGCCTGGAGCCAGGGAAGCTCCTACGAGCAGTACTTC. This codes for CAWSQGSSYEQYF.